The 20 T cell receptor beta chains presented below share a single source sample, sequenced in a study of Ad26.COV2.S vaccination and SARS-CoV-2 variants. Treatment indicated: about 20 received Ad26.COV2.S at low or high dose, single or two shots; about five received placebo; per-sample allocation not given. Sampling happened 63 days after the first vaccine or placebo injection. Produced via immunoSEQ multiplex PCR; TCRdb's table is partial and in-frame only. The repertoire holds 300,000 to 350,000 clones, 86% seen once, with about 10% in the top ten. Sequenced material: peripheral blood, taken in a trial of Ad26.COV2.S vaccine versus placebo. All receptors derive from a person between 18 and 59 years old who received the Ad26.COV2.S COVID-19 vaccine or a placebo.

The genes are TRBV19 and TRBJ1-4; D might be TRBD1 (6 bases). Germline CDR1 is LNHDA and CDR2 is SQIVND (reference sequence). The V and J ends lost 3 bases and 3 bases respectively, with 11 bases between them. The CDR3 spans 15 residues. CDR3: CASSIGGSSNEKLFF. The CDR3 DNA reads TGTGCCAGTAGTATCGGGGGCAGCTCTAATGAAAAACTGTTTTTT.

The chain employs TRBV19 and TRBJ1-2, with no clear D. Between the trimmed V and J ends, which lost 3 bases and 8 bases, there was a span of 19 bases. This CDR3 has 15 residues. Looked up from germline, CDR1 is LNHDA and CDR2 is SQIVND (reference sequence). The DNA for the CDR3 is TGTGCCAGTAGTATGAGTTGGAGGTCGGGTTCGGGCTACACCTTC. Translated: CASSMSWRSGSGYTF.

The V and J genes are TRBV25-1 and TRBJ2-5, with TRBD2 identical over 10 bases. The CDR3 has 16 residues. Germline CDR1 and CDR2: MGHDK and SYGVNS. With V trimmed by 1 base and J by 4 bases, 6 bases remained unmatched. In DNA form, the CDR3 reads TGTGCCAGCAGTGAATTAGCGGGGGGCCTTTCAGAGACCCAGTACTTC. This encodes CASSELAGGLSETQYF.

This clone is a singleton in its sample. This chain connects TRBV7-2 to TRBJ2-2, with 7 bases matching TRBD2. Germline V CDR1 and CDR2: SGHTA, FQGNSA. The ends lost 5 bases at V and 7 bases at J; junction bases unmatched: 4. This CDR3 comprises 13 residues. CDR3 sequence: CASSPRGVGELFF. CDR3 nucleotide sequence: TGTGCCAGCAGCCCCCGGGGGGTCGGGGAGCTGTTTTTT.

J is TRBJ2-1 and V is TRBV4-3; TRBD1 aligns across 7 bases. The germline V gene has CDR1 LGHNA and CDR2 YSLEER. There are 15 residues in the CDR3. Trimming took 2 bases from V and 7 from J; bases not matched to a gene: 8. The CDR3 DNA follows: TGCGCCAGCAGCCAATCCCGTCGGGACAGTAATGAGCAGTTCTTC. Amino acids: CASSQSRRDSNEQFF.

J is TRBJ1-2 and V is TRBV27; D is uncertain. CDR3 length: 12 amino acids. Germline V gene lookup returns CDR1 MNHEY and CDR2 SMNVEV (reference sequence). The V end lost 5 bases, the J end lost 4 bases, and 8 bases lay between the germline ends. The chain's CDR3 is CASSGIGYGYTF. The CDR3 region has the DNA TGTGCCAGCAGTGGCATAGGCTATGGCTACACCTTC.

The J gene is TRBJ1-6, the V gene TRBV5-6; D not resolved. Trimming shortened V by 0 bases and J by 0 bases, and 7 bases separated the two germline ends. The CDR3 is 16 amino acids. Germline loops: CDR1 SGHDT, CDR2 YYEEEE. The CDR3, as DNA: TGTGCCAGCAGCTTGGGAGGGAGCTCCTATAATTCACCCCTCCACTTT. Residues: CASSLGGSSYNSPLHF.

The V and J genes are TRBV7-2 and TRBJ1-1; possible D gene TRBD1, 6 bases. CDR1 is SGHTA and CDR2 is FQGNSA in the germline V gene. CDR3 size: 15 residues. V shed 4 bases and J shed 4 bases, with 16 bases lying between them. CDR3: CASSSRQVQSTEAFF. The CDR3 DNA is TGTGCCAGCAGCTCGAGACAGGTACAAAGCACTGAAGCTTTCTTT.

This clone was seen just once. V is TRBV28 and J is TRBJ2-7; 10 nucleotides match TRBD1. With V trimmed by 6 bases and J by 5 bases, 13 bases remained unmatched. This CDR3 region has 16 residues. Germline V lookup: CDR1 MDHEN, CDR2 SYDVKM. CDR3 protein: CASRGTGAKRRNEQYF. CDR3 bases: TGTGCCAGCAGAGGGACAGGGGCCAAGAGGAGGAACGAGCAGTACTTC. The full variable domain, with the rest looked up from reference TRBV28 and TRBJ2-7, is DVKVTQSSRYLVKRTGEKVFLECVQDMDHENMFWYRQDPGLGLRLIYFSYDVKMKEKGDIPEGYSVSREKKERFSLILESASTNQTSMYLCASRGTGAKRRNEQYFGPGTRLTVT.

This clone showed up just a few times. This rearrangement joins TRBV19 to TRBJ1-2, with a tentative D call TRBD1 (5 bases). Germline assignment: CDR1 LNHDA and CDR2 SQIVND (reference sequence). Deletions cut 5 bases from V and 0 bases from J, with 22 bases between. CDR3 size: 18 residues. The CDR3 loop reads CASSLSRQTLITNYGYTF. DNA of the CDR3: TGTGCCAGTAGTCTATCGCGACAGACCCTGATAACTAACTATGGCTACACCTTC. Full variable domain (missing parts from reference TRBV19 and TRBJ1-2): DGGITQSPKYLFRKEGQNVTLSCEQNLNHDAMYWYRQDPGQGLRLIYYSQIVNDFQKGDIAEGYSVSREKKESFPLTVTSAQKNPTAFYLCASSLSRQTLITNYGYTFGSGTRLTVV.

The rearrangement joins TRBV6-1 to TRBJ2-1; 11 nucleotides align to TRBD2. The CDR3 is made up of 14 amino acids. CDR1 is MNHNS and CDR2 is SASEGT in the germline V gene. V trimming: 2 bases; J trimming: 6 bases; junction bases outside the gene matches: 0. The CDR3 sequence: CASSELAGGNEQFF. CDR3 bases: TGTGCCAGCAGTGAACTAGCGGGGGGCAATGAGCAGTTCTTC.

This clone was recorded only once. The V gene is TRBV5-1, the J gene TRBJ1-4; 7 nucleotides line up with TRBD1. The CDR3 loop spans 15 amino acids. Germline CDR1 and CDR2: SGHRS and YFSETQ. J was trimmed by 8 bases and V by 0 bases; bases with no gene match: 7. This CDR3 reads CASSLEGDRDEKLFF. The CDR3 DNA is TGCGCCAGCAGCTTGGAAGGGGACAGAGACGAAAAACTGTTTTTT.

The genes are TRBV24-1 and TRBJ2-1, with 8 bases identical to TRBD2. The trim removed 7 bases at V and 4 bases at J, leaving 20 bases unmatched. Germline V CDR1 and CDR2: KGHDR, SFDVKD. The CDR3 consists of 19 residues. CDR3 DNA: TGTGCCACCAGCCCCCAAGGAGCGGGGGCCCGTAGCCTATACAATGAGCAGTTCTTC. Protein: CATSPQGAGARSLYNEQFF.

The sample holds a few counts of this clone. The chain recombines TRBV4-3 with TRBJ1-1, with 9 bases that match TRBD1. Trimming cost V 0 bases and J 0 bases; bases outside gene matches: 8. Germline CDR1 LGHNA, CDR2 YSLEER. The CDR3 runs to 18 residues. This CDR3 is CASSQEVPGQGMNTEAFF. The CDR3 bases are TGCGCCAGCAGCCAAGAGGTCCCGGGACAGGGAATGAACACTGAAGCTTTCTTT.

This clone was seen a single time. V gene TRBV28 combines with J gene TRBJ1-6; no clear D gene. The germline CDR1 and CDR2 sequences are MDHEN and SYDVKM. The CDR3 is 14 amino acids. Trimming took off 3 bases at V and 7 bases at J, with 10 bases between the two ends. CDR3 in amino acids: CASSFSPQNSPLHF. The CDR3 DNA reads as TGTGCCAGCAGTTTTTCACCTCAGAATTCACCCCTCCACTTT. The whole variable domain, filled in from reference TRBV28 and TRBJ1-6, reads DVKVTQSSRYLVKRTGEKVFLECVQDMDHENMFWYRQDPGLGLRLIYFSYDVKMKEKGDIPEGYSVSREKKERFSLILESASTNQTSMYLCASSFSPQNSPLHFGNGTRLTVT.

This chain links TRBV18 with TRBJ1-2; possible D gene TRBD1, 5 bases. There are 13 residues in the CDR3. The ends were cut back, 5 bases at V and 1 base at J, with 8 bases in the middle. CDR1 is KGHSH and CDR2 is LQKENI in the germline V gene. The CDR3 nucleotides read TGTGCCAGCTCAGACGACAGTAACTATGGCTACACCTTC. It translates to CASSDDSNYGYTF.

J is TRBJ2-1 and V is TRBV3-1 (or the pseudogene TRBV3-2), with 9 bases aligning to TRBD2. This CDR3 contains 16 residues. V shed 4 bases, J shed 3 bases, and the junction held 7 bases outside the gene matches. Per germline, CDR1 LGHDT and CDR2 YNNKEL (reference sequence). The CDR3 loop reads CASSRRAGGVYNEQFF. The CDR3 DNA reads as TGTGCCAGCAGCCGTCGAGCGGGGGGCGTCTACAATGAGCAGTTCTTC.

The rearrangement uses TRBV19 and TRBJ2-6, with D tentatively TRBD2 (5 bases). The CDR3 is 17 residues long. Trimming took off 3 bases at V and 0 bases at J, with 12 bases between the two ends. Germline V lookup: CDR1 LNHDA, CDR2 SQIVND (reference sequence). The CDR3 loop reads CASSMEVTYSGANVLTF. In nucleotides, the CDR3 is TGTGCCAGTAGTATGGAGGTTACCTACTCTGGGGCCAACGTCCTGACTTTC. Together with reference TRBV19 and TRBJ2-6, the CDR3 gives the full variable domain: DGGITQSPKYLFRKEGQNVTLSCEQNLNHDAMYWYRQDPGQGLRLIYYSQIVNDFQKGDIAEGYSVSREKKESFPLTVTSAQKNPTAFYLCASSMEVTYSGANVLTFGAGSRLTVL.

The rearrangement links TRBV7-2 to TRBJ1-5; 7 nucleotides align to TRBD1. J was trimmed by 6 bases and V by 5 bases; bases with no gene match: 10. Germline V gene sequence: CDR1 SGHTA, CDR2 FQGNSA. This CDR3 comprises 15 residues. CDR3 region: CASSPGQVIRQPQHF. The CDR3 DNA is TGTGCCAGCAGCCCCGGACAGGTGATCCGTCAGCCCCAGCATTTT.

The rearrangement joins TRBV7-9 to TRBJ1-1; TRBD1 might be the D (5 bases). The germline V gene has CDR1 SEHNR and CDR2 FQNEAQ (reference sequence). Trimming took off 5 bases at V and 6 bases at J, with 19 bases between the two ends. The CDR3 totals 15 residues. The CDR3: CASSPRGGFGAEAFF. CDR3 DNA sequence: TGTGCCAGCAGCCCCCGGGGGGGTTTCGGGGCTGAAGCTTTCTTT.